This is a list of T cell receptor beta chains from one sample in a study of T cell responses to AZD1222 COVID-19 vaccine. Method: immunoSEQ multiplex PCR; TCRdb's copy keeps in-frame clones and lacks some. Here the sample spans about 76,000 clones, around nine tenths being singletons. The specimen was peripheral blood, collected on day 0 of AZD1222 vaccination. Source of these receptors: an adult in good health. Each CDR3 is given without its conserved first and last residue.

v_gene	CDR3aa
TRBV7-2	ASSPLRGTDTQY
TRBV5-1	ASSLNRVAYEQY
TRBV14	ASSPGTAEKLF
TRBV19	ASRTPGGLNYGYT
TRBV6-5	ASRDQGKKPQH
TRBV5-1	ASSSGTDYSPLH
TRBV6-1	ASSEATRGSDTQY
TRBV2	ASSEGAVRNSPLH
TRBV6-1	ASSEYGGTNEKLF
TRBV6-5	ASRTQGVVGAF
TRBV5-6	ASSFSPGRGLYEQY
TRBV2	ASTDRGETQY
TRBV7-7	ASSPSGSSYNEQF
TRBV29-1	SVEFGQSSYAGELF
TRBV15	ATSVRQSFGSGYT
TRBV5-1	ASSPELAGAPWDEQF
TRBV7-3	ASSSTGANTEAF
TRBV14	ASSPPPGTGVLRETQY
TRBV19	ASSSGSGRARNEQF
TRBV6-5	ASSDGVYEQY
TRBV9	ASSVAPIVDRDYNEQF
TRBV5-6	ASSLSGSYNEKLF
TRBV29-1	SVPGKEDYGYT
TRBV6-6	ASTLRGRQDTEAF
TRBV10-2	ASSNGLAGENTGELF
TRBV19	ASGRNEKLF
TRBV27	ASSKSPGQGGFQPQH
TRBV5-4	ASSSGTNNEKLF
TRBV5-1	ASSFIGDRVGELF
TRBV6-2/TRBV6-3	ASSRPGDHRYT
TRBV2	ASMDRGEPQH
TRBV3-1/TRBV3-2	ASSQVPAGAYNEQF
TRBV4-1	ASSQVGQGPSNYGYT
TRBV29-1	SVEDLLEGPYT
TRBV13	ASSSRGTSGSYEQY
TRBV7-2	ASSRYWALGARGSPLH
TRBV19	ASSIDMNTEAF
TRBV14	ASSQASSAGSYNEQF
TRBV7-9	ASSTRGNEQF
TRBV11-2	ASSFTRVGDTQY
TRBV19	ASNNKFNYGYT
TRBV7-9	ASNSWGGPSLYGYT
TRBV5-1	ASSLGASSYNEQF
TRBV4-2	ASSQVWTGLNEQY
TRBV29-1	SHQSGEKLF
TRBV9	ASREESWSGETQY
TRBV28	ASSLGQRNIQY
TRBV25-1	ASTFTDSGNTIY
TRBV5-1	ASSFGTRSYEQY
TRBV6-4	ASSEGIGVNTEAF